These T cell receptor beta chains were read from a single sample in a study of tumor-infiltrating lymphocytes in localized non-small cell lung cancer. Generated by immunoSEQ multiplex PCR, the TCRdb table keeps only in-frame clones and is missing some. The table shows over 10,000 clones, with 70% to 80% occurring only once. The sample comprised uninvolved lung tissue not adjacent to the tumor. The receptors were sampled from a human donor with non-small cell lung cancer. Both conserved end residues are part of each CDR3. D genes are given only for firm matches. A clone size is listed for some rows: how often the clone was seen (once, few, many), or a class if it is expanded.

size	J	D	V	CDR3
NA	TRBJ1-2	TRBD1	TRBV9	CASSVDPGTAYGYTF
NA	TRBJ2-7	NA	TRBV5-1	CASSLGQVYEQYF
NA	TRBJ1-1	NA	TRBV5-1	CASREAGWLTEAFF
NA	TRBJ2-3	NA	TRBV5-4	CASSLATASTDTQYF
NA	TRBJ1-2	NA	TRBV5-1	CASSLELPGDGYTF
NA	TRBJ2-3	TRBD2	TRBV11-2	CASSRTLAGGTDTQYF
medium-sized	TRBJ2-6	NA	TRBV7-9	CASSSASYWDVLTF
NA	TRBJ1-2	TRBD1	TRBV15	CATSRERGQWIYGYTF
NA	TRBJ1-5	NA	TRBV6-6	CASSAPGTNQPQHF
once	TRBJ2-7	TRBD2	TRBV30	CAWSLAGFHEQYF
NA	TRBJ1-2	NA	TRBV6-4	CASSKGLGYGYTF
NA	TRBJ2-2	NA	TRBV9	CASSVDTGPFTGELFF
NA	TRBJ1-6	NA	TRBV6-5	CASSERSPLHF
NA	TRBJ2-7	NA	TRBV5-1	CASSLTGRRSYEQYF
NA	TRBJ2-7	NA	TRBV5-1	CASRGRGPSSYEQYF
once	TRBJ1-2	TRBD1	TRBV5-1	CASRTGTGGGYTF
NA	TRBJ1-4	TRBD1	TRBV10-3	CAISRGGASNEKLFF
few	TRBJ2-1	NA	TRBV13	CASSVQGDEQFF
NA	TRBJ2-2	TRBD2	TRBV28	CAIPGLAGGRNTGELFF
NA	TRBJ1-6	NA	TRBV29-1	CSADIGGASLHF
NA	TRBJ2-2	NA	TRBV7-2	CASSLVGGNTGELFF
NA	TRBJ2-7	NA	TRBV4-1	CASSRVGYEQYF